The 8 T cell receptor beta chains presented below share a single source sample, sequenced in a study of PD-1 blockade in classical Hodgkin lymphoma (dated by TCRdb to about 2020). The time point label here, explained by the study, means: cycle 4 day 1 (C4D1), after around six weeks of nivolumab. Every trial patient had relapsed after autologous stem cell transplantation, and cohorts A, B and C differed in prior brentuximab vedotin exposure. The library was produced with the immunoSEQ multiplex PCR assay. The table comes from immuneACCESS by way of TCRdb, which keeps in-frame sequences with V and J called. Part of the clones is missing from these tables; in studies checked, under half for an unresolved V gene and the rest for unknown reasons. This sample is represented by around 17,000 clones; approximately 68% of them were singletons. The top ten clonotypes cover around 7.6% of the sample. The starting material was peripheral blood mononuclear cells (PBMCs), obtained before the fourth cycle of nivolumab. The receptors here all came from a human donor with classical Hodgkin lymphoma.

The chain couples TRBV28 to TRBJ1-5; D remains ambiguous. Deletions cut 4 bases from V and 6 bases from J, with 10 bases between. Germline CDR1 and CDR2: MDHEN and SYDVKM. The CDR3 loop spans 13 amino acids. The CDR3 protein is CASSSMLFQPQHF. The CDR3 DNA follows: TGTGCCAGCAGTTCAATGTTGTTTCAGCCCCAGCATTTT.

This clone was observed a handful of times. The rearrangement joins TRBV19 to TRBJ2-6, with D possibly matching TRBD2 (5 bases). V was pared by 5 bases and J by 3 bases, with 14 bases between. The CDR3 is 16 residues long. Germline-derived CDR1 and CDR2 are LNHDA and SQIVND (reference sequence). The CDR3 region has the DNA TGTGCCAGTAGTCTCGACTATGGCGGTGGGGCCAACGTCCTGACTTTC. Translation gives CASSLDYGGGANVLTF.

A few counts support this clone. The chain joins TRBV10-1 to TRBJ1-1; 7 bases are a match to TRBD1. Per germline, CDR1 WNHNN and CDR2 SYGVQD (reference sequence). CDR3 length: 13 residues. Germline trimming cut 1 base from V and 5 bases from J; bases unmatched to any gene: 1. The CDR3 DNA reads as TGCGCCAGCAGTGAGTACAGGGGTACTGAAGCTTTCTTT. Translated: CASSEYRGTEAFF.

This chain uses TRBV2 with TRBJ1-2; D not resolved. CDR3 length: 12 residues. CDR1 and CDR2 from the germline V gene are SNHLY and FYNNEI. The germline V and J ends were trimmed by 10 bases and 2 bases, with 11 bases remaining between them. CDR3 sequence: CATSGYNYGYTF. CDR3 sequence (DNA): TGTGCCACCTCTGGGTACAACTATGGCTACACCTTC.

The genes are TRBV14 and TRBJ2-7; no firm D call. Trimming left V 4 bases short and J 4 bases short, with 5 bases between. The CDR3 length is 11 residues. Germline loops: CDR1 SGHDN, CDR2 FVKESK. CDR3 region: CASSRDYEQYF. CDR3 sequence (DNA): TGTGCCAGCAGCCGAGATTACGAGCAGTACTTC.

CDR3 residues: CATNEGLADYEQYF. In DNA, the CDR3 is TGTGCCACCAACGAGGGACTAGCGGACTACGAGCAGTACTTC. The chain joins TRBV15 to TRBJ2-7; 11 nucleotides align to TRBD2. The germline gives CDR1 LNHNV, CDR2 YYDKDF (reference sequence). The CDR3 is made up of 14 amino acids. The ends lost 7 bases at V and 3 bases at J; junction bases unmatched: 5.

The J gene is TRBJ1-3, the V gene TRBV14; D uncertain. The CDR3 runs to 12 residues. V gave up 7 bases and J gave up 0 bases, with 4 bases separating them. The germline V gene encodes CDR1 SGHDN and CDR2 FVKESK. In nucleotides, the CDR3 is TGTGCCAGCAAGTTCTCTGGAAACACCATATATTTT. Protein: CASKFSGNTIYF. The full variable domain, rest sourced from reference TRBV14 and TRBJ1-3, is EAGVTQFPSHSVIEKGQTVTLRCDPISGHDNLYWYRRVMGKEIKFLLHFVKESKQDESGMPNNRFLAERTGGTYSTLKVQPAELEDSGVYFCASKFSGNTIYFGEGSWLTVV.

The chain joins TRBV5-5 to TRBJ1-5; D might be TRBD1 (6 bases). Trimming cost V 0 bases and J 5 bases, with 9 bases left between them. The CDR3 is 14 residues long. Germline V gene data show CDR1 as SGHKS and CDR2 as YYEKEE (reference sequence). CDR3 sequence reads: CASSLAQGDQPQHF. The DNA for the CDR3 is TGTGCCAGCAGCTTGGCACAGGGAGATCAGCCCCAGCATTTT.